This T cell receptor beta chain comes out of a study of CD8 T cells in ankylosing spondylitis. Study-level findings and limits: Blood of patients with ankylosing spondylitis appeared to be characterized by a TCR beta motif of several highly homologous variants.

The CDR3 totals 14 residues. V was cut by 4 bases and J by 2 bases, with 9 bases left in between. Germline values: CDR1 MGHRA, CDR2 YSYEKL. One entry per CDR3 protein results from TCRdb running MiXCR on the 5' RACE reads. The table lists approximately 140,000 distinct CDR3 sequences, about 15% of them singletons. In its sample, this clonotype was seen a few times. The antigen remains undetermined. The rearrangement joins TRBV4-1 to TRBJ1-5; D not certain. The TCR comes from a male donor with ankylosing spondylitis. The sequenced sample consisted of blood, either unsorted or a sorted T cell fraction (not recorded which). The CDR3 here is CASSLGRRNQPQHF. CDR3 sequence (DNA): TGCGCCAGCAGCCTTGGTAGGCGCAATCAGCCCCAGCATTTT.